A selection of T cell receptor beta chains follows, all from one sample in a study of shared clonotypes between healthy human individuals. Profiling relied on immunoSEQ multiplex PCR, and the TCRdb table lists in-frame clones only, not all of them. Of 2 million to 3 million clones listed, 80% to 95% were seen once; the top ten hold approximately 0.35%. The sample taken for sequencing was naive CD4+ T cells from PBMCs. The receptor set was obtained from a young man in good health. Some clones in this sample may be carry-over from other donors' samples. Each CDR3 is given with its conserved first and last residue. The D gene is left open where the match is weak. Part of the rows lack a size; the others show once, few, many or a class for expanded clones.

abundance: .; len: 12; d_gene: .; j_gene: TRBJ2-7; v_gene: TRBV30; CDR3nt: TGTGCCTGGACCACCAGCTCCTACGAGCAGTACTTC; CDR3aa: CAWTTSSYEQYF
abundance: .; len: 15; d_gene: .; j_gene: TRBJ2-3; v_gene: TRBV19; CDR3nt: TGTGCCAGTAGCCTTAGCGGAATCGATTCCAATACGCAGTATTTT; CDR3aa: CASSLSGIDSNTQYF
abundance: .; len: 14; d_gene: .; j_gene: TRBJ1-1; v_gene: TRBV5-1; CDR3nt: TGCGCCAGCAGCATAAATACAGGGAGCACTGAAGCTTTCTTT; CDR3aa: CASSINTGSTEAFF
abundance: .; len: 16; d_gene: .; j_gene: TRBJ2-3; v_gene: TRBV5-1; CDR3nt: TGCGCCAGCAGCTTCGCGGAGCGCGGGCTCCTTGATACGCAGTATTTT; CDR3aa: CASSFAERGLLDTQYF
abundance: .; len: 13; d_gene: .; j_gene: TRBJ1-3; v_gene: TRBV14; CDR3nt: TGTGCCAGCAGCCAAGTTCTGGGAAACACCATATATTTT; CDR3aa: CASSQVLGNTIYF
abundance: .; len: 15; d_gene: TRBD2; j_gene: TRBJ2-2; v_gene: TRBV11-2; CDR3nt: TGTGCCAGCAGCTGGACTAGCGGGAGGACCGGGGAGCTGTTTTTT; CDR3aa: CASSWTSGRTGELFF
abundance: .; len: 16; d_gene: TRBD2; j_gene: TRBJ2-7; v_gene: TRBV7-2; CDR3nt: TGTGCCAGCAGCTTAGTGGCTAGCGGGAGTAGGTACGAGCAGTACTTC; CDR3aa: CASSLVASGSRYEQYF
abundance: .; len: 16; d_gene: TRBD2; j_gene: TRBJ2-5; v_gene: TRBV5-6; CDR3nt: TGTGCCAGCAGCTTGGTACGGGCTAGCGGGAGGGGGACCCAGTACTTC; CDR3aa: CASSLVRASGRGTQYF
abundance: .; len: 13; d_gene: .; j_gene: TRBJ1-5; v_gene: TRBV7-9; CDR3nt: TGTGCCAGCAGCGCCAGTGGGAGCCAGCCCCAGCATTTT; CDR3aa: CASSASGSQPQHF
abundance: .; len: 14; d_gene: TRBD1; j_gene: TRBJ2-7; v_gene: TRBV7-2; CDR3nt: TGTGCCAGCAGCTCGAGGACAGGTTCCTACGAGCAGTACTTC; CDR3aa: CASSSRTGSYEQYF
abundance: .; len: 15; d_gene: .; j_gene: TRBJ2-5; v_gene: TRBV18; CDR3nt: TGTGCCAGCTCACCACCGTCTCAGCCCCAAGAGACCCAGTACTTC; CDR3aa: CASSPPSQPQETQYF
abundance: .; len: 15; d_gene: .; j_gene: TRBJ1-5; v_gene: TRBV28; CDR3nt: TGTGCCAGCAGTTTCACATTTGGGGCTGATCAGCCCCAGCATTTT; CDR3aa: CASSFTFGADQPQHF
abundance: .; len: 14; d_gene: TRBD1; j_gene: TRBJ2-2; v_gene: TRBV9; CDR3nt: TGTGCCAGCAGCGTCGGGACAGGGCCCGGGGAGCTGTTTTTT; CDR3aa: CASSVGTGPGELFF
abundance: .; len: 14; d_gene: .; j_gene: TRBJ2-1; v_gene: TRBV10-3; CDR3nt: TGTGCCATCAGTGAGCCTGGCTGGGACGAACCAGAGTTCTTC; CDR3aa: CAISEPGWDEPEFF
abundance: .; len: 17; d_gene: TRBD2; j_gene: TRBJ2-1; v_gene: TRBV7-9; CDR3nt: TGTGCCAGCAGCTTAGCCTGGGGCGGGAGCTCCTACAATGAGCAGTTCTTC; CDR3aa: CASSLAWGGSSYNEQFF
abundance: .; len: 15; d_gene: .; j_gene: TRBJ2-7; v_gene: TRBV4-1; CDR3nt: TGCGCCAGCAGCCGCGAAAAACAGAGCACCTACGAGCAGTACTTC; CDR3aa: CASSREKQSTYEQYF
abundance: .; len: 16; d_gene: TRBD1; j_gene: TRBJ1-4; v_gene: TRBV5-1; CDR3nt: TGCGCCAGCAGCTTAATCGGACAGGGGGAAAATGAAAAACTGTTTTTT; CDR3aa: CASSLIGQGENEKLFF
abundance: .; len: 15; d_gene: .; j_gene: TRBJ2-7; v_gene: TRBV19; CDR3nt: TGTGCCAGTAGTAACTCAGGGGACCCCTCCTACGAGCAGTACTTC; CDR3aa: CASSNSGDPSYEQYF
abundance: .; len: 14; d_gene: TRBD2; j_gene: TRBJ2-1; v_gene: TRBV19; CDR3nt: TGTGCCAGTAGTCAGCGGGAGACCAACAATGAGCAGTTCTTC; CDR3aa: CASSQRETNNEQFF
abundance: .; len: 12; d_gene: .; j_gene: TRBJ2-7; v_gene: TRBV7-2; CDR3nt: TGTGCCAGCAGCTTCGCTGAGTACGAGCAGTACTTC; CDR3aa: CASSFAEYEQYF
abundance: .; len: 14; d_gene: .; j_gene: TRBJ2-1; v_gene: TRBV5-1; CDR3nt: TGCGCCAGCAGCTTGGGGACGTCCACGAATGAGCAGTTCTTC; CDR3aa: CASSLGTSTNEQFF
abundance: .; len: 17; d_gene: TRBD1; j_gene: TRBJ2-2; v_gene: TRBV15; CDR3nt: TGTGCCACCAGCAGGACGACAGGGGGTCGGAACACCGGGGAGCTGTTTTTT; CDR3aa: CATSRTTGGRNTGELFF
abundance: .; len: 17; d_gene: TRBD1; j_gene: TRBJ2-2; v_gene: TRBV5-1; CDR3nt: TGCGCCAGCAGCTTGTTAGTGGGACAGGCGAACACCGGGGAGCTGTTTTTT; CDR3aa: CASSLLVGQANTGELFF
abundance: .; len: 16; d_gene: .; j_gene: TRBJ1-3; v_gene: TRBV5-5; CDR3nt: TGTGCCAGCACCTTGATGGGGGCAGACTCTGGAAACACCATATATTTT; CDR3aa: CASTLMGADSGNTIYF
abundance: once; len: 12; d_gene: .; j_gene: TRBJ2-3; v_gene: TRBV9; CDR3nt: TGTGCCAGCAGTGGAGTCGACGATACGCAGTATTTT; CDR3aa: CASSGVDDTQYF
abundance: .; len: 19; d_gene: TRBD1; j_gene: TRBJ1-5; v_gene: TRBV15; CDR3nt: TGTGCCACCAGCGGCGGCGGCAGGGGGCGGAAAGATAGCAATCAGCCCCAGCATTTT; CDR3aa: CATSGGGRGRKDSNQPQHF
abundance: once; len: 12; d_gene: .; j_gene: TRBJ1-2; v_gene: TRBV7-2; CDR3nt: TGTGCCAGCAGCCCCGCCGGCTATGGCTACACCTTC; CDR3aa: CASSPAGYGYTF
abundance: .; len: 13; d_gene: .; j_gene: TRBJ1-2; v_gene: TRBV27; CDR3nt: TGTGCCAGCAGTTTGACGGGAAGCTATGGCTACACCTTC; CDR3aa: CASSLTGSYGYTF
abundance: .; len: 16; d_gene: TRBD1; j_gene: TRBJ2-7; v_gene: TRBV7-2; CDR3nt: TGTGCCAGCAGCAAATCCGGGACAGGATTTACCTACGAGCAGTACTTC; CDR3aa: CASSKSGTGFTYEQYF
abundance: once; len: 15; d_gene: TRBD1; j_gene: TRBJ2-6; v_gene: TRBV15; CDR3nt: TGTGCCACCGACCGGGGACAGTCTGGGGCCAACGTCCTGACTTTC; CDR3aa: CATDRGQSGANVLTF
abundance: .; len: 17; d_gene: TRBD1; j_gene: TRBJ1-5; v_gene: TRBV2; CDR3nt: TGTGCCAGCAGTAGCCCCAGGACAGGTCGGGGCAATCAGCCCCAGCATTTT; CDR3aa: CASSSPRTGRGNQPQHF
abundance: .; len: 16; d_gene: TRBD2; j_gene: TRBJ2-1; v_gene: TRBV27; CDR3nt: TGTGCCAGCAGTTTAGGAAGCGGGAGGGCCAATTTTGAGCAGTTCTTC; CDR3aa: CASSLGSGRANFEQFF
abundance: .; len: 12; d_gene: .; j_gene: TRBJ1-5; v_gene: TRBV7-9; CDR3nt: TGTGCCAGCAGCTTATTGGGCGAGCCCCAGCATTTT; CDR3aa: CASSLLGEPQHF
abundance: .; len: 12; d_gene: .; j_gene: TRBJ2-5; v_gene: TRBV18; CDR3nt: TGTGCCAGCTCACTAAACCAAGAGACCCAGTACTTC; CDR3aa: CASSLNQETQYF
abundance: .; len: 12; d_gene: .; j_gene: TRBJ2-5; v_gene: TRBV7-9; CDR3nt: TGTGCCAGCAGCTTACCCTCGGAGACCCAGTACTTC; CDR3aa: CASSLPSETQYF
abundance: .; len: 16; d_gene: TRBD1; j_gene: TRBJ1-1; v_gene: TRBV29-1; CDR3nt: TGCAGCGTTGAAGAGCTTAACAGGGGGCTGTGGCCTGAAGCTTTCTTT; CDR3aa: CSVEELNRGLWPEAFF
abundance: .; len: 15; d_gene: .; j_gene: TRBJ1-3; v_gene: TRBV7-6; CDR3nt: TGTGCCAGCAGCTTAGGAACGGACTCTGGAAACACCATATATTTT; CDR3aa: CASSLGTDSGNTIYF
abundance: .; len: 15; d_gene: .; j_gene: TRBJ2-1; v_gene: TRBV27; CDR3nt: TGTGCCAGCAGTTTCGAGGGAGGCCTCTACAATGAGCAGTTCTTC; CDR3aa: CASSFEGGLYNEQFF
abundance: .; len: 15; d_gene: .; j_gene: TRBJ1-3; v_gene: TRBV7-2; CDR3nt: TGTGCCAGCAGCTTAGGGAAGGGCCAAGGAAACACCATATATTTT; CDR3aa: CASSLGKGQGNTIYF
abundance: .; len: 16; d_gene: TRBD2; j_gene: TRBJ2-1; v_gene: TRBV4-2; CDR3nt: TGTGCCAGCAGCCAAGGGTCGGGAGGGCCGAACAATGAGCAGTTCTTC; CDR3aa: CASSQGSGGPNNEQFF
abundance: .; len: 15; d_gene: TRBD1; j_gene: TRBJ1-1; v_gene: TRBV18; CDR3nt: TGTGCCAGCTCACCACCTGCAGGGGGCCTCACTGAAGCTTTCTTT; CDR3aa: CASSPPAGGLTEAFF
abundance: .; len: 14; d_gene: .; j_gene: TRBJ1-1; v_gene: TRBV28; CDR3nt: TGTGCCAGCAGTTTAATTATGAGTTGGAGTGAAGCTTTCTTT; CDR3aa: CASSLIMSWSEAFF
abundance: .; len: 15; d_gene: TRBD1; j_gene: TRBJ1-1; v_gene: TRBV27; CDR3nt: TGTGCCAGCAGTACCCGGACAGGAATGAACACTGAAGCTTTCTTT; CDR3aa: CASSTRTGMNTEAFF